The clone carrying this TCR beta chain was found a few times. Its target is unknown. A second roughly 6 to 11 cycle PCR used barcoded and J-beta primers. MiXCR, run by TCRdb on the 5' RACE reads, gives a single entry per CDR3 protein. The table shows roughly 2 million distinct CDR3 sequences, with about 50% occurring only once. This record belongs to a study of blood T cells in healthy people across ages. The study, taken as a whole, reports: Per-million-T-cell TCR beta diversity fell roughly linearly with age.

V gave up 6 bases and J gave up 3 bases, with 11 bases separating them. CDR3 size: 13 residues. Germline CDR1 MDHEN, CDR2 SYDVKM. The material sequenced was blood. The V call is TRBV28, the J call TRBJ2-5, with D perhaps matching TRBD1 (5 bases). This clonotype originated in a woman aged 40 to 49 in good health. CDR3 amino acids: CASRGGAKETQYF. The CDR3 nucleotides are TGTGCCAGCAGGGGTGGGGCTAAAGAGACCCAGTACTTC.